This T cell receptor beta chain was obtained from a study of T cell responses to AZD1222 COVID-19 vaccine. The study's findings and limits: Spike-specific TCR breadth and depth rose after two AZD1222 doses. Reports indicate that nearly half of spike-specific TCRs are directed at unmutated variant regions. Among the donors, most were white British and more were female, and clonal diversity was possibly underestimated.

Clones were sequenced by immunoSEQ multiplex PCR, and TCRdb holds only the in-frame ones, with some missing. The sample lists some 60,000 clones; over 65% were seen once. V trimming: 3 bases; J trimming: 0 bases; junction bases outside the gene matches: 2. The CDR3 has 15 residues. Germline loops: CDR1 SGDLS, CDR2 YYNGEE. To note about this clone: Its specificity is not known.

The chain employs TRBV9 and TRBJ2-3; the match to TRBD2 covers 9 bases. The source was peripheral blood, collected 28 days after the second AZD1222 dose. The receptor was derived from an adult who received the AZD1222 COVID-19 vaccine. As DNA, the CDR3 is TGTGCCAGCAGCGAAAGCGGGGGGAGCACAGATACGCAGTATTTT. Translating it yields CASSESGGSTDTQYF.